This is a list of T cell receptor beta chains from one sample in a study of T cells in Graves' hyperthyroidism and ophthalmopathy. TCRdb processed the multiplex PCR reads anew with MiXCR; each CDR3 protein has one entry. In the table there are roughly 740,000 distinct CDR3 sequences, around 15% of which are singletons. The specimen sequenced was blood. All receptors derive from a young man with Graves' hyperthyroidism. Each CDR3 is given with its conserved first and last residue. Fields, in order: CDR3 length, V gene, J gene, clone size, D gene, CDR3 DNA, CDR3 protein. The D gene is left open where the match is weak. Some rows have no size entry. The others give once, few or many, or a class for an expanded clone.

14,TRBV20-1,TRBJ2-7,few,TRBD1,TGCAGTGCTATAGTCCGGGACAGGGTCTACGAGCAGTACTTC,CSAIVRDRVYEQYF
17,TRBV10-3,TRBJ2-2,few,TRBD2,TGTGCCATCAGATCAAACTACGGACTAGCGGGCACCGGGGAGCTGTTTTTT,CAIRSNYGLAGTGELFF
12,TRBV6-6,TRBJ1-1,many,NA,TGTGCCAGCAGTTACGGGACATCTGAAGCTTTCTTT,CASSYGTSEAFF
14,TRBV10-1,TRBJ2-3,many,TRBD2,TGCGCCAGTGCCCGCGGCGGGAGTACAGATACGCAGTATTTT,CASARGGSTDTQYF
13,TRBV2,TRBJ2-5,many,TRBD1,TGTGCCAGCAGGACAGGGGACGGGGAGACCCAGTACTTC,CASRTGDGETQYF
14,TRBV20-1,TRBJ2-1,many,TRBD2,TGCAGTGCTTCCGCGGGGGGGGAAGGAAATGAGCAGTTCTTC,CSASAGGEGNEQFF
15,TRBV7-2,TRBJ2-6,few,NA,TGTGCCAGCAGGCAACAGAGCTCTGGGGCCAACGTCCTGACTTTC,CASRQQSSGANVLTF
15,TRBV3-1,TRBJ2-7,many,TRBD2,TGTGCCAGCAGCCCTACAGCGGGGGACCCCTACGAGCAGTACTTC,CASSPTAGDPYEQYF
15,TRBV15,TRBJ2-4,NA,NA,TGTGCCACCAGCAGATCACCTCCTGGCAAAAACATTCAGTACTTC,CATSRSPPGKNIQYF
12,TRBV18,TRBJ1-2,many,NA,TGTGCCAGCTCACCCGACAGGTCTGGCTACACCTTC,CASSPDRSGYTF
13,TRBV28,TRBJ1-5,many,TRBD1,TGTGCCAGCAGGGACAGGGGAAATCAGCCCCAGCATTTT,CASRDRGNQPQHF
17,TRBV5-1,TRBJ2-1,NA,TRBD2,TGCGCCAGCAGCCCCGGACTAGCGGGAAGGTCGGGCACTGAGCAGTTCTTC,CASSPGLAGRSGTEQFF
14,TRBV20-1,TRBJ2-1,few,TRBD2,TGCAGTGCTAGGGTTAGCGGGAAACTCAATGAGCAGTTCTTC,CSARVSGKLNEQFF
15,TRBV3-1,TRBJ2-7,NA,TRBD2,TGTGCCAGCAGCGGAGGACTAGCCTACTCCTACGAGCAGTACTTC,CASSGGLAYSYEQYF
14,TRBV6-1,TRBJ1-4,NA,NA,TGTGCCAGCAGACTACTGGGAGCTAATGAAAAACTGTTTTTT,CASRLLGANEKLFF
20,TRBV27,TRBJ1-5,NA,NA,TGTGCCAGCAGTCCGTTACTTCCTGAACACCCGCGGGATGTTAATCAGCCCCAGCATTTT,CASSPLLPEHPRDVNQPQHF
13,TRBV19,TRBJ1-2,NA,TRBD1,TGTGCCAGTAGGAGGGACAGGGGGCCTGGCTACACCTTC,CASRRDRGPGYTF
15,TRBV29-1,TRBJ2-2,NA,NA,TGCAGCGTTGAATACGAGGGCAGATACACCGGGGAGCTGTTTTTT,CSVEYEGRYTGELFF
13,TRBV7-9,TRBJ2-5,few,NA,TGTGCCAGCAGCTTTAAGAGCATAGAGACCCAGTACTTC,CASSFKSIETQYF
16,TRBV9,TRBJ2-1,few,NA,TGTGCCAGCAGCGTAGAGGGCAGAAGCTCCTACAATGAGCAGTTCTTC,CASSVEGRSSYNEQFF
16,TRBV5-1,TRBJ1-1,many,NA,TGCGCCAGCAGCTTGGGCCAAACCCGTATGAACACTGAAGCTTTCTTT,CASSLGQTRMNTEAFF
14,TRBV20-1,TRBJ2-7,NA,NA,TGCAGTGCTAGCGGGTCAAAAGAACCCTACGAGCAGTACTTC,CSASGSKEPYEQYF
15,TRBV20-1,TRBJ2-7,few,NA,TGCAGTGCTAGAGAAGGATACGGTCGCACCTACGAGCAGTACTTC,CSAREGYGRTYEQYF
13,TRBV29-1,TRBJ2-7,many,NA,TGCAGCGTTGGTGACACAGCGTTAAGGGAGCAGTACTTC,CSVGDTALREQYF
16,TRBV7-2,TRBJ2-3,few,TRBD2,TGTGCCAGCAGCCCACAGGCGGGAGGGCCTTTAGATACGCAGTATTTT,CASSPQAGGPLDTQYF
15,TRBV7-3,TRBJ2-1,many,NA,TGTGCCAGCAGCCACTACGGGATTCAAAACGATGAGCAGTTCTTC,CASSHYGIQNDEQFF
17,TRBV2,TRBJ1-2,many,TRBD1,TGTGCCAGCAGTGAAGCGCTTTATGGGACAGGGCACTATGGCTACACCTTC,CASSEALYGTGHYGYTF
14,TRBV7-2,TRBJ2-3,many,NA,TGTGCCAGCAGCCCACCGGGGCTGGAAGATACGCAGTATTTT,CASSPPGLEDTQYF
13,TRBV18,TRBJ2-7,many,NA,TGTGCCAGCCGAGGGCAGGGGGAGGACGAGCAGTACTTC,CASRGQGEDEQYF
14,TRBV3-1,TRBJ2-1,many,NA,TGTGCCAGCAGCCGCCGCGGTGTGGGTAATGAGCAGTTCTTC,CASSRRGVGNEQFF
15,TRBV20-1,TRBJ1-4,NA,NA,TGCAGTGCTTCCCGACGGGTGACAACTAATGGAAAACTGTTTTTT,CSASRRVTTNGKLFF
15,TRBV11-3,TRBJ1-2,NA,NA,TGTGCCAGCAGCTTAGGGACACGCAAAAACTATGGCTACACCTTC,CASSLGTRKNYGYTF
14,TRBV6-1,TRBJ2-5,many,NA,TGTGCCAGCAGGAAGGGGCCGACACAAGAGACCCAGTACTTC,CASRKGPTQETQYF
14,TRBV10-3,TRBJ2-5,NA,TRBD1,TGTGCCATCAGGAACGACAGGGGACCAGAGACCCAGTACTTC,CAIRNDRGPETQYF
13,TRBV20-1,TRBJ2-3,many,NA,TGCAGTGCTACCGGGCAGGTCACAGATACGCAGTATTTT,CSATGQVTDTQYF
18,TRBV20-1,TRBJ2-5,many,TRBD1,TGCAGTGCTAGAGGCTCCCCGGAAGACAGGGGCCCCCAAGAGACCCAGTACTTC,CSARGSPEDRGPQETQYF
20,TRBV28,TRBJ2-7,NA,TRBD1,TGTGCCAGCAGTCAGGGGGCTTCGGGAGGGACAGGGGGGATCTCCTACGAGCAGTACTTC,CASSQGASGGTGGISYEQYF
10,TRBV6-1,TRBJ2-7,NA,NA,TGTGCCAGCAGGGGGAGCGAGCAGTACTTC,CASRGSEQYF
16,TRBV29-1,TRBJ2-1,NA,TRBD2,TGCAGCGTACGACTAGCGGGAGTCATCTCCTACAATGAGCAGTTCTTC,CSVRLAGVISYNEQFF
17,TRBV9,TRBJ2-1,NA,TRBD2,TGTGCCAGCAGCGTAGTCCCCACGGGAGGATCTCTCAATGAGCAGTTCTTC,CASSVVPTGGSLNEQFF
15,TRBV6-1,TRBJ1-1,few,NA,TGTGCCAGCACAGCGGCCGGGAACATGAGGGACGAAGCTTTCTTT,CASTAAGNMRDEAFF
17,TRBV19,TRBJ2-1,few,TRBD2,TGTGCCAGTAGTACCGCGGGGGGGAGTTACTCCTACAATGAGCAGTTCTTC,CASSTAGGSYSYNEQFF
12,TRBV24-1,TRBJ1-2,NA,NA,TGTGCCACCAGGGATGGGGAGAATGGCTACACCTTC,CATRDGENGYTF
17,TRBV10-1,TRBJ2-2,NA,TRBD2,TGCGCCAGCAGTGAGTGGACTAGCGGGAGGAATACCGGGGAGCTGTTTTTT,CASSEWTSGRNTGELFF
15,TRBV18,TRBJ2-5,many,NA,TGTGCCAGCTCACCCCAGACAGAGCTGTCCGAGACCCAGTACTTC,CASSPQTELSETQYF
14,TRBV12-3/TRBV12-4,TRBJ1-2,many,NA,TGTGCCAGCACCGCACGATTGGCTCCCTTGGGCTACACCTTC,CASTARLAPLGYTF
18,TRBV6-2/TRBV6-3,TRBJ2-5,NA,NA,TGTGCCAGCAGTTACCCTTCCCTTGGTGGGGGCCCACAGGAGACCCAGTACTTC,CASSYPSLGGGPQETQYF
14,TRBV2,TRBJ2-5,many,NA,TGTGCCAGCAGTGAAAGGTACAGCCAAGAGACCCAGTACTTC,CASSERYSQETQYF
15,TRBV6-5,TRBJ2-3,many,NA,TGTGCCAGCAGTTACTCGATGGGGGGAACAGATACGCAGTATTTT,CASSYSMGGTDTQYF
13,TRBV10-3,TRBJ2-5,NA,NA,TGTGCCATCAGGTGGGACGGCGAAGAGACCCAGTACTTC,CAIRWDGEETQYF
14,TRBV28,TRBJ1-4,many,NA,TGTGCCAGCAGTTTCCACGGACAGAATGAAAAACTGTTTTTT,CASSFHGQNEKLFF
13,TRBV7-9,TRBJ2-3,many,NA,TGTGCCAGCAGCCCGACGTCTCCAGATACGCAGTATTTT,CASSPTSPDTQYF
14,TRBV20-1,TRBJ2-3,many,NA,TGCAGTGCTAGAGAGGTCCTTATAGTAGATACGCAGTATTTT,CSAREVLIVDTQYF